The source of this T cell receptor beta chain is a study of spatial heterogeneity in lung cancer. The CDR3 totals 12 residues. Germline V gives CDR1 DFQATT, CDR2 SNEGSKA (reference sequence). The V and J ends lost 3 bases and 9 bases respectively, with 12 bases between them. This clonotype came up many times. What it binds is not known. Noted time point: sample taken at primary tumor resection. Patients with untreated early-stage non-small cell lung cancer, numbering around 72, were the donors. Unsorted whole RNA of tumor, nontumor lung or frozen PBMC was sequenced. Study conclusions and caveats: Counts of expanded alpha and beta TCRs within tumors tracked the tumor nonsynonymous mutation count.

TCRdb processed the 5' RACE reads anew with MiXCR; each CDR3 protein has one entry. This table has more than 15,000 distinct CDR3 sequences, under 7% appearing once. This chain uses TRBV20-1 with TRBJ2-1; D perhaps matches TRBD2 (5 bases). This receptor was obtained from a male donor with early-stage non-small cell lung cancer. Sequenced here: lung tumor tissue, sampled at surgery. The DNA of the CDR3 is TGCAGTGCTAGCGGGGTTCCCGCTGAGCAGTTCTTC. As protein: CSASGVPAEQFF.